The rows below give T cell receptor beta chains drawn from one sample of a study of shared clonotypes between healthy human individuals. Assay: immunoSEQ multiplex PCR; the TCRdb copy retains only in-frame clones and omits some. The sample yields approximately 2.4 million clones, 90% to 96% seen once. Sequenced input: naive CD4+ T cells sorted from blood. All receptors come from a man younger than 30 in good health. CDR3s include the opening cysteine and the closing phenylalanine or tryptophan. D genes are given only for firm matches. Clone size is shown for a subset of rows, as once, few, many or a class of expanded clone.

d_call: .; clone_size: .; j_call: TRBJ2-7; v_call: TRBV5-1; cdr3_nt: TGCGCCAGCAGCTTGGATAGCGCGGTCCCCTACGAGCAGTACTTC; cdr3_aa: CASSLDSAVPYEQYF
d_call: .; clone_size: .; j_call: TRBJ2-7; v_call: TRBV6-5; cdr3_nt: TGTGCCAGCAGTCGGGGAAGCGGGCCCTACGAGCAGTACTTC; cdr3_aa: CASSRGSGPYEQYF
d_call: .; clone_size: .; j_call: TRBJ1-5; v_call: TRBV28; cdr3_nt: TGTGCCAGCAGTTCTCCAGGTCGGGGGGTGAGGGGCAATCAGCCCCAGCATTTT; cdr3_aa: CASSSPGRGVRGNQPQHF
d_call: .; clone_size: .; j_call: TRBJ2-5; v_call: TRBV9; cdr3_nt: TGTGCCAGCAGCGGGGGGTTGCTAGAGACCCAGTACTTC; cdr3_aa: CASSGGLLETQYF
d_call: TRBD1; clone_size: .; j_call: TRBJ2-7; v_call: TRBV7-2; cdr3_nt: TGTGCCAGCAGCTTTATACCGGGACAGGGTCGGGACTCCTACGAGCAGTACTTC; cdr3_aa: CASSFIPGQGRDSYEQYF
d_call: TRBD1; clone_size: .; j_call: TRBJ1-1; v_call: TRBV5-1; cdr3_nt: TGCGCCAGCAGCTTGGAGGGCAGGGGGCAGTCCCCGAACACTGAAGCTTTCTTT; cdr3_aa: CASSLEGRGQSPNTEAFF
d_call: .; clone_size: .; j_call: TRBJ2-2; v_call: TRBV29-1; cdr3_nt: TGCAGCGTTGAGGGGGCCGGGGGCACCGGGGAGCTGTTTTTT; cdr3_aa: CSVEGAGGTGELFF
d_call: .; clone_size: .; j_call: TRBJ1-2; v_call: TRBV30; cdr3_nt: TGTGCCTGGACCGGGACCGGGGGTTATGGCTACACCTTC; cdr3_aa: CAWTGTGGYGYTF
d_call: .; clone_size: once; j_call: TRBJ2-7; v_call: TRBV27; cdr3_nt: TGTGCCAGCAGTTTGGTACGGGGCACCTACGAGCAGTACTTC; cdr3_aa: CASSLVRGTYEQYF
d_call: .; clone_size: .; j_call: TRBJ2-1; v_call: TRBV7-2; cdr3_nt: TGTGCCAGCAGCCTCGGCCACAATGAGCAGTTCTTC; cdr3_aa: CASSLGHNEQFF
d_call: TRBD1; clone_size: .; j_call: TRBJ1-2; v_call: TRBV7-9; cdr3_nt: TGTGCCAGCAGCACAGGGGGGCACTATGGCTACACCTTC; cdr3_aa: CASSTGGHYGYTF
d_call: .; clone_size: .; j_call: TRBJ2-3; v_call: TRBV7-2; cdr3_nt: TGTGCCATTGGGACCGACTACACAGATACGCAGTATTTT; cdr3_aa: CAIGTDYTDTQYF
d_call: TRBD2; clone_size: .; j_call: TRBJ2-5; v_call: TRBV7-9; cdr3_nt: TGTGCCAGCAGCCAGGCCCGACTAGCGGGATCCGAGACCCAGTACTTC; cdr3_aa: CASSQARLAGSETQYF
d_call: .; clone_size: .; j_call: TRBJ2-5; v_call: TRBV4-1; cdr3_nt: TGCGCCAGCAGCCAAGAAACCGCAGGAGAGGAAGGTGAGACCCAGTACTTC; cdr3_aa: CASSQETAGEEGETQYF
d_call: TRBD1; clone_size: .; j_call: TRBJ1-1; v_call: TRBV15; cdr3_nt: TGTGCCACCAGCAGGTCGACAGGGGTGGGTGAAGCTTTCTTT; cdr3_aa: CATSRSTGVGEAFF
d_call: TRBD2; clone_size: .; j_call: TRBJ2-7; v_call: TRBV27; cdr3_nt: TGTGCCAGCAGTCCTGCTAGCGGTTCCTACGAGCAGTACTTC; cdr3_aa: CASSPASGSYEQYF
d_call: TRBD2; clone_size: .; j_call: TRBJ2-3; v_call: TRBV6-4; cdr3_nt: TGTGCCAGCAGGACTGCTCTAGCGGGGTCCTTCGTGGGGAGCACAGATACGCAGTATTTT; cdr3_aa: CASRTALAGSFVGSTDTQYF
d_call: .; clone_size: .; j_call: TRBJ1-2; v_call: TRBV6-5; cdr3_nt: TGTGCCAGCAGCCAGGGGTACGGCTACACCTTC; cdr3_aa: CASSQGYGYTF
d_call: TRBD1; clone_size: .; j_call: TRBJ2-7; v_call: TRBV19; cdr3_nt: TGTGCCAGTAGTATCTCGGGACAGGGCACCTACGAGCAGTACTTC; cdr3_aa: CASSISGQGTYEQYF
d_call: TRBD2; clone_size: .; j_call: TRBJ2-5; v_call: TRBV10-3; cdr3_nt: TGTGCCATCAGTGACAGGACTAGCGGGATTAACCAAGAGACCCAGTACTTC; cdr3_aa: CAISDRTSGINQETQYF
d_call: TRBD2; clone_size: .; j_call: TRBJ2-7; v_call: TRBV7-6; cdr3_nt: TGTGCCAGCAGTTCTGGACTAGCGGGAGTACACGAGCAGTACTTC; cdr3_aa: CASSSGLAGVHEQYF
d_call: .; clone_size: once; j_call: TRBJ1-5; v_call: TRBV2; cdr3_nt: TGTGCCAGCAGTGAACATCTCAGGGGCAATCAGCCCCAGCATTTT; cdr3_aa: CASSEHLRGNQPQHF
d_call: TRBD1; clone_size: once; j_call: TRBJ1-6; v_call: TRBV7-8; cdr3_nt: TGTGCCAGCAGCTTCGGGACTACAGGGGTCAAATCACCCCTCCACTTT; cdr3_aa: CASSFGTTGVKSPLHF
d_call: .; clone_size: once; j_call: TRBJ1-5; v_call: TRBV4-1; cdr3_nt: TGCGCCAGCAGCCAAGAAAGCGGGGTGGGCAATCAGCCCCAGCATTTT; cdr3_aa: CASSQESGVGNQPQHF
d_call: .; clone_size: .; j_call: TRBJ2-1; v_call: TRBV7-2; cdr3_nt: TGTGCCAGCAGCTCCACTATTGAGCAGTTCTTC; cdr3_aa: CASSSTIEQFF
d_call: TRBD1; clone_size: .; j_call: TRBJ2-1; v_call: TRBV18; cdr3_nt: TGTGCCGGCTCACCCCGGGACAGCGAGCAGTTCTTC; cdr3_aa: CAGSPRDSEQFF
d_call: .; clone_size: .; j_call: TRBJ2-5; v_call: TRBV27; cdr3_nt: TGTGCCAGCGGCCCCGGCGCGTGGGAGACCCAGTACTTC; cdr3_aa: CASGPGAWETQYF
d_call: .; clone_size: .; j_call: TRBJ2-2; v_call: TRBV10-2; cdr3_nt: TGCGCCAGCAACCCAGGAGGGACCGGGGAGCTGTTTTTT; cdr3_aa: CASNPGGTGELFF
d_call: .; clone_size: .; j_call: TRBJ1-5; v_call: TRBV10-3; cdr3_nt: TGTGCCATCAGTGAATCGGGTGACAATCAGCCCCAGCATTTT; cdr3_aa: CAISESGDNQPQHF
d_call: .; clone_size: .; j_call: TRBJ2-1; v_call: TRBV6-5; cdr3_nt: TGTGCCAGCAGTAGGACAACCTACAATGAGCAGTTCTTC; cdr3_aa: CASSRTTYNEQFF
d_call: .; clone_size: .; j_call: TRBJ2-4; v_call: TRBV7-2; cdr3_nt: TGTGCCAGCAGCTTAGGATATAATACGCGGGAAAAAAACATTCAGTACTTC; cdr3_aa: CASSLGYNTREKNIQYF
d_call: .; clone_size: .; j_call: TRBJ1-1; v_call: TRBV5-1; cdr3_nt: TGCGCCAGCAGCTTGGAGTGGGTTTCAGGCACTGAAGCTTTCTTT; cdr3_aa: CASSLEWVSGTEAFF
d_call: .; clone_size: few; j_call: TRBJ2-7; v_call: TRBV5-8; cdr3_nt: TGTGCCAGCAGCTTGGTCGAGCAGTACTTC; cdr3_aa: CASSLVEQYF
d_call: TRBD1; clone_size: .; j_call: TRBJ1-3; v_call: TRBV4-1; cdr3_nt: TGCGCCAGCAGCCAAGAGGGACAGGGACGCACCATATATTTT; cdr3_aa: CASSQEGQGRTIYF
d_call: .; clone_size: .; j_call: TRBJ2-3; v_call: TRBV30; cdr3_nt: TGTGCCTGGGCACCACAGGGGGGGGCGATAGATACGCAGTATTTT; cdr3_aa: CAWAPQGGAIDTQYF
d_call: TRBD1; clone_size: .; j_call: TRBJ2-1; v_call: TRBV9; cdr3_nt: TGTGCCAGTTCCCCCGGGACAGCTCAGTTCTTC; cdr3_aa: CASSPGTAQFF
d_call: TRBD1; clone_size: .; j_call: TRBJ1-2; v_call: TRBV11-2; cdr3_nt: TGTGCCAGCAGCCCGACAGGGGGCCCTGGCTACACCTTC; cdr3_aa: CASSPTGGPGYTF
d_call: TRBD2; clone_size: .; j_call: TRBJ2-2; v_call: TRBV30; cdr3_nt: TGTGCCTGGAGTGTTGGTAGGCTAGCGGGACGGCCGGAGCTGTTTTTT; cdr3_aa: CAWSVGRLAGRPELFF
d_call: .; clone_size: .; j_call: TRBJ2-3; v_call: TRBV5-8; cdr3_nt: TGTGCCAGCAGCTTGGAGGCGGTATTTGCCGCCCCCCCAGATACGCAGTATTTT; cdr3_aa: CASSLEAVFAAPPDTQYF
d_call: TRBD1; clone_size: .; j_call: TRBJ2-7; v_call: TRBV4-1; cdr3_nt: TGCGCCAGCAGCCAAGATGGGGGACAGGGGATTGACGAGCAGTACTTC; cdr3_aa: CASSQDGGQGIDEQYF
d_call: TRBD2; clone_size: .; j_call: TRBJ2-3; v_call: TRBV4-1; cdr3_nt: TGCGCCAGCAGCCAGGTCCGCCCTAGCGGGAGGGCGCAGTATTTT; cdr3_aa: CASSQVRPSGRAQYF
d_call: TRBD1; clone_size: .; j_call: TRBJ1-2; v_call: TRBV5-1; cdr3_nt: TGCGCCAGCAGCTCAGACAGGGTGTCCCCTCAAGGCTACACCTTC; cdr3_aa: CASSSDRVSPQGYTF
d_call: TRBD1; clone_size: .; j_call: TRBJ1-5; v_call: TRBV4-1; cdr3_nt: TGCGCCAGCAGCCAAGATGGGACAGGATTTGGGCAGCCCCAGCATTTT; cdr3_aa: CASSQDGTGFGQPQHF
d_call: .; clone_size: .; j_call: TRBJ1-4; v_call: TRBV7-6; cdr3_nt: TGTGCCAGCAGCCGAGTATTTAATGAAAAACTGTTTTTT; cdr3_aa: CASSRVFNEKLFF
d_call: .; clone_size: .; j_call: TRBJ2-1; v_call: TRBV29-1; cdr3_nt: TGCAGCTCCGGACAGAGATACAATGAGCAGTTCTTC; cdr3_aa: CSSGQRYNEQFF
d_call: .; clone_size: .; j_call: TRBJ1-6; v_call: TRBV6-1; cdr3_nt: TGTGCCAGCAGTGAATTTCAGGGGAATTCACCCCTCCACTTT; cdr3_aa: CASSEFQGNSPLHF
d_call: .; clone_size: .; j_call: TRBJ1-5; v_call: TRBV6-1; cdr3_nt: TGTGCCACCCGAACCACAGGGAGCAATCAGCCCCAGCATTTT; cdr3_aa: CATRTTGSNQPQHF
d_call: .; clone_size: .; j_call: TRBJ2-7; v_call: TRBV11-2; cdr3_nt: TGTGCCAGCAGCGTCGAATACGAGCAGTACTTC; cdr3_aa: CASSVEYEQYF
d_call: TRBD2; clone_size: once; j_call: TRBJ2-7; v_call: TRBV5-1; cdr3_nt: TGCGCCAGCAGCCTGGAAGGGACTAGCGTCTACGAGCAGTACTTC; cdr3_aa: CASSLEGTSVYEQYF
d_call: TRBD1; clone_size: .; j_call: TRBJ2-1; v_call: TRBV6-6; cdr3_nt: TGTGCCAGCAGCAGTTACCCCGGACAGGGAAATGAGCAGTTCTTC; cdr3_aa: CASSSYPGQGNEQFF
d_call: TRBD1; clone_size: .; j_call: TRBJ1-5; v_call: TRBV28; cdr3_nt: TGTGCCAGCAGTATCTCACAGGGGGTACGCAATCAGCCCCAGCATTTT; cdr3_aa: CASSISQGVRNQPQHF